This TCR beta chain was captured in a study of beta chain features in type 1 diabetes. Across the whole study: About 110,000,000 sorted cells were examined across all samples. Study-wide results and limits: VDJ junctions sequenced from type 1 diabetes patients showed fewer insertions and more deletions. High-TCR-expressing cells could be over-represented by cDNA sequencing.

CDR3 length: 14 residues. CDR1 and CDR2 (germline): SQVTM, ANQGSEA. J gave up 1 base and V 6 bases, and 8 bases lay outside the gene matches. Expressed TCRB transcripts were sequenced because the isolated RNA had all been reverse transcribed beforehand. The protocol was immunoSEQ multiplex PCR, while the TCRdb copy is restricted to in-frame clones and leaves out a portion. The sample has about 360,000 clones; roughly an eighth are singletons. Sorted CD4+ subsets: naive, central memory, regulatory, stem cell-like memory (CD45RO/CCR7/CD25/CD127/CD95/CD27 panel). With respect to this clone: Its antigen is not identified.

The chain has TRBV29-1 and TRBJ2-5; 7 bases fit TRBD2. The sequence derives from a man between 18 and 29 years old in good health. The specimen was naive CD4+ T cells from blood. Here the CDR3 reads CSVAPGGLQETQYF. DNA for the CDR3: TGCAGCGTGGCTCCGGGGGGACTCCAAGAGACCCAGTACTTC.